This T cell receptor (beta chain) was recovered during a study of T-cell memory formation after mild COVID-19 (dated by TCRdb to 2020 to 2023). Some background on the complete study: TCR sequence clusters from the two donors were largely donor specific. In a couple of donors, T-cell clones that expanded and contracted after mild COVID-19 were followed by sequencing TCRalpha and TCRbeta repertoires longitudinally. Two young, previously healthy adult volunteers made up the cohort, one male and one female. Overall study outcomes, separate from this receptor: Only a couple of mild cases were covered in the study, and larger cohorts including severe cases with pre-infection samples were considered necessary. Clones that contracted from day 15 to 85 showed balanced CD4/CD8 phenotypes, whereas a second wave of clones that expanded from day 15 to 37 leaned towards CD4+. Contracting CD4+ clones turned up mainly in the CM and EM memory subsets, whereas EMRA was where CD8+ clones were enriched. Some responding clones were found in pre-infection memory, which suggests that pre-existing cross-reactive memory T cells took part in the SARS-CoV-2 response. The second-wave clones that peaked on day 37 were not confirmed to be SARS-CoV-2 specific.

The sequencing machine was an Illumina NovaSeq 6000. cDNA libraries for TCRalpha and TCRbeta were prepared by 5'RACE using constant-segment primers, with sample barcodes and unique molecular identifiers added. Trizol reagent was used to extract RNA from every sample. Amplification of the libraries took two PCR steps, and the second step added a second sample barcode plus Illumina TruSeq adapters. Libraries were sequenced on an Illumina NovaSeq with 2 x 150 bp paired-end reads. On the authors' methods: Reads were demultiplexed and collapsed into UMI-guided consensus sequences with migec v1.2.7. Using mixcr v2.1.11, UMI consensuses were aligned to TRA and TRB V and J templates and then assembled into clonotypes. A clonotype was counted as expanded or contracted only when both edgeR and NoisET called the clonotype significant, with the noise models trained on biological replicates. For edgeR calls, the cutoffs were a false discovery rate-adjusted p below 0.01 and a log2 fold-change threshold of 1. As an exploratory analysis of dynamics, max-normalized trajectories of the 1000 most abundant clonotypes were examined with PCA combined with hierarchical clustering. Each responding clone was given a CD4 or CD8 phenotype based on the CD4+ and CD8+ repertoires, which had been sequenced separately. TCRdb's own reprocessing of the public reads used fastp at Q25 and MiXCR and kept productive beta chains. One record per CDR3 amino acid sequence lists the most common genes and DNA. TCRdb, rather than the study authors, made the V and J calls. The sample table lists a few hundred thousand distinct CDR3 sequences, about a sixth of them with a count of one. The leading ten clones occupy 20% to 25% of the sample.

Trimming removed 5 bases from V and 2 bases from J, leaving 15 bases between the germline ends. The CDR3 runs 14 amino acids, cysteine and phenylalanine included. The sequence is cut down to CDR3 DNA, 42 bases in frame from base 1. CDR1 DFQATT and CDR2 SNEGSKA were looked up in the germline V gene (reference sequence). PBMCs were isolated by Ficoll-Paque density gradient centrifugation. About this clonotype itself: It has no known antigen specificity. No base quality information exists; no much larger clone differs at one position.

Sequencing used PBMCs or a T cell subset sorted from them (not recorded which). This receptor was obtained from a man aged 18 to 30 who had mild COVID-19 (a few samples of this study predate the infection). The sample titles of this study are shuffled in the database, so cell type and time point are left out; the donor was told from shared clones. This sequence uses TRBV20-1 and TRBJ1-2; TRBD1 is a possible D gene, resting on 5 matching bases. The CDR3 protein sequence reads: CSAADRIDNYGYTF. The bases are TGCAGTGCTGCTGACAGAATAGACAACTATGGCTACACCTTC.